This section outlines one TCR beta chain sequence together with its context. Its matching antigen is unknown. This sample stems from a study of OX40 agonist ivuxolimab in advanced cancers. At the level of the study: Patient treatment consisted of intravenous ivuxolimab administration every 2 weeks at 0.01 to 10 mg/kg. Partial responses occurred in three patients (one hepatocellular carcinoma, two cutaneous melanoma). Study results and caveats: Both CD4+ and CD8+ T cell populations in blood had undergone clonal expansion by week 6 at 0.1 to 3.0 mg/kg.

The CDR3 runs to 15 residues. CDR1 is SQVTM and CDR2 is ANQGSEA in the germline V gene. With 0 bases removed from V and 1 base from J, the gap between germline ends came to 13 bases. The table came from immunoSEQ multiplex PCR; TCRdb's copy has only in-frame clones and leaves some out. The data show about 82,000 clones, roughly 90% seen once. The rearrangement uses TRBV29-1 and TRBJ2-7; no clear D gene. Sequencing was performed on CD4+ or CD8+ T cells sorted from blood, taken in a trial of the OX40 agonist ivuxolimab. This clonotype was sampled from an adult with an advanced solid tumor such as melanoma, head and neck, liver or kidney cancer. The CDR3, as DNA: TGCAGCGTTGAAGATTCAGGTTTTGGGTCCTACGAGCAGTACTTC. The encoded protein is CSVEDSGFGSYEQYF.